This T cell receptor (beta chain) appears in the sequencing data of a study of regulatory T cells in long-lasting Graves disease. This CDR3 is 15 amino acids long. The junction had 8 bases not matched to a gene; V was cut back by 5 bases and J by 5 bases. The time point was: persistent/refractory GD, antithyroid drugs over 5 years with positive TRAb. The TCR library was prepared using RNA isolated from PBMCs. Graves' disease diagnosis used American Thyroid Association guidelines. Comments on this clonotype: Its antigen is unknown.

Notes on the study in general: Persistent disease was associated with favored TRBV28 usage and with favored use of TRBJ1-2 and TRBJ2-5.

Through Arm-PCR of CDR3 regions and iRepertoire HTBI primers, TCR beta libraries were built. One entry per CDR3 protein results from TCRdb running MiXCR on the multiplex PCR reads. The table includes nearly 350,000 distinct CDR3 sequences, about 20% detected once. This sample comprised peripheral blood mononuclear cells (PBMCs), obtained when the disease was refractory, from a patient treated with antithyroid drugs. The chain couples TRBV12-3 or TRBV12-4 to TRBJ2-3; 9 positions agree with TRBD1. The receptor's source is a female donor with Graves disease. Here the CDR3 reads CASSRDRALGDTQYF. DNA for the CDR3: TGTGCCAGCAGTCGGGACAGGGCCTTGGGAGATACGCAGTATTTT.